This T cell receptor beta chain was identified in a study of cytomegalovirus exposure and HLA in healthy donors. Researchers ran the PCR with 60 Vbeta and 13 Jbeta primers. In the original analysis: An analysis performed later counted 73 million or so unique TCR beta chains (around 11 million of them shared). The protocol was immunoSEQ multiplex PCR, while the TCRdb copy is restricted to in-frame clones and leaves out a portion. V and J calls and clone size are given by that table; D and trimming were obtained from the DNA. The sample consists of around 190,000 clones, around 84% of them appearing once. General study points: Accurate HLA-A and HLA-B prediction from TCR beta sequences was reported for most subjects.

The V end lost 7 bases, the J end lost 8 bases, and 21 bases lay between the germline ends. The CDR3 is 15 residues long. Per the germline V gene, CDR1 is MNHNS and CDR2 is SASEGT. Comments on this clone: Its antigen is still unknown.

The J gene is TRBJ2-1, the V gene TRBV6-1; D is perhaps TRBD2 (7 bases). The TCR originated in a man between 35 and 55 years old in good health and CMV-seropositive. Sequencing was performed on PBMCs. In DNA form, the CDR3 reads TGTGCCAGCACCCCCTCGAGGGGGGGAGGGGATGAGCAGTTCTTC. It yields the protein CASTPSRGGGDEQFF.